The source of this T cell receptor (beta chain) is a study of cytomegalovirus exposure and HLA in healthy donors. Study-wide points: Later, an analysis found that common viral pathogens appeared to be linked with several of the most significant clusters. Cytomegalovirus status, reportedly, was diagnosed with high specificity and sensitivity by the classifier. The study found most TCR sequences rare, yet found some public TCRs in many donors.

J lost 4 bases, V lost 1 base, and 14 bases had no gene match. CDR3 length equals 18 residues. In germline, CDR1 is SGHTA, CDR2 FQGNSA. Researchers ran the PCR with 60 Vbeta and 13 Jbeta primers. Generated by immunoSEQ multiplex PCR, the TCRdb table keeps only in-frame clones and is missing some. In the table there are 100,000 or so clones, approximately 81% of which are singletons. To note about this clone: Its cognate antigen is unknown.

The chain carries TRBV7-2 and TRBJ1-2; 8 bases are a match to TRBD1. Input material: PBMCs. This clonotype originated in a female donor in good health and CMV-seropositive. CDR3 in DNA: TGTGCCAGCAGCTTAGGAGGATCCAGGGGGCTAGGTAGCTATGGCTACACCTTC. Protein: CASSLGGSRGLGSYGYTF. Full variable domain (outside the CDR3, taken from reference TRBV7-2 and TRBJ1-2): GAGVSQSPSNKVTEKGKDVELRCDPISGHTALYWYRQSLGQGLEFLIYFQGNSAPDKSGLPSDRFSAERTGGSVSTLTIQRTQQEDSAVYLCASSLGGSRGLGSYGYTFGSGTRLTVV.